This T cell receptor (beta chain) emerged from a study of CD8 T cells in ankylosing spondylitis. Study results and limitations: Among TCR beta sequences, a motif of under ten highly homologous variants appeared characteristic of ankylosing spondylitis blood. CD8+ cells made up the disease-linked clones, which were relatively rare in peripheral blood.

V dropped 4 bases and J dropped 7; count of bases not matched to a gene: 8. This CDR3 is built from 14 residues. Germline lookup yields CDR1 SGHRS and CDR2 YFSETQ. This clonotype was found many times. Its cognate antigen is unknown. Libraries of TCR beta came from quantitative 5'-RACE with molecular barcodes. MiXCR, applied by TCRdb to the 5' RACE reads, yields one record per CDR3 protein. Found here are 750,000 to 850,000 distinct CDR3 sequences, 10% to 15% of them singletons; the top ten hold less than 0.65%. The clonotype comes from a male donor with ankylosing spondylitis. This chain joins TRBV5-1 and TRBJ1-2; 9 bases are a match to TRBD1. The sample consisted of blood, either unsorted or a sorted T cell fraction (not recorded which). CDR3 protein: CASSLRDRVSGYTF. The DNA of the CDR3 is TGCGCCAGCAGCCTCCGGGACAGGGTGTCTGGCTACACCTTC.